Listed below are T cell receptor beta chains from one sample, sequenced in a study of regulatory T cells in long-lasting Graves disease. In TCRdb, the multiplex PCR reads were re-called with MiXCR into one record per CDR3 protein. The sample shows more than 450,000 distinct CDR3 sequences, 12% of them seen only once. The sample was also linked to a second study, of T cells in Graves' hyperthyroidism and ophthalmopathy.

This specimen was peripheral blood mononuclear cells (PBMCs), taken at new diagnosis, from a patient treated with antithyroid drugs. These TCRs come from a woman in her twenties or thirties with Graves disease. Both conserved end residues are part of each CDR3. A D gene is named only where the DNA matches it firmly. Part of the rows lack a size; the others show once, few, many or a class for expanded clones.

D: TRBD1
V: TRBV3-1
J: TRBJ2-7
size: many
DNA: TGTGCCAGCAGCCAAGATCGGGCCAGGGGGTACGAGCAGTACTTC
CDR3: CASSQDRARGYEQYF

D: TRBD1
V: TRBV30
J: TRBJ2-1
size: .
DNA: TGTGCCTGGAGTGTAGGGGGACAGTTAAATGAGCAGTTCTTC
CDR3: CAWSVGGQLNEQFF

D: TRBD1
V: TRBV28
J: TRBJ2-4
size: many
DNA: TGTGCCAGCAGTCGACAGGGGGCGCGAGCCAAAAACATTCAGTACTTC
CDR3: CASSRQGARAKNIQYF

D: .
V: TRBV5-1
J: TRBJ2-7
size: .
DNA: TGCGCCAGCAGCTATGACGAGGGGGATAAGCAGTACTTC
CDR3: CASSYDEGDKQYF

D: TRBD2
V: TRBV20-1
J: TRBJ2-7
size: .
DNA: TGCAGAGCTAGACCTATAGCGGGGAGGACTTCCTACGAGCAGTACTTC
CDR3: CRARPIAGRTSYEQYF

D: .
V: TRBV20-1
J: TRBJ1-5
size: many
DNA: TGCAGTGCTAGGGAGTATGGCAATCAGCCCCAGCATTTT
CDR3: CSAREYGNQPQHF

D: TRBD2
V: TRBV28
J: TRBJ2-5
size: many
DNA: TGTGCCAGCAGTTTAATATTTTGGCGGACGACTAGGGCCAGCGGGATCGAGACCCAGTACTTC
CDR3: CASSLIFWRTTRASGIETQYF

D: .
V: TRBV20-1
J: TRBJ1-1
size: few
DNA: TGCAGTGCTAGAGCATTCCAGGGGTACACTGAAGCTTTCTTT
CDR3: CSARAFQGYTEAFF

D: TRBD2
V: TRBV9
J: TRBJ2-7
size: many
DNA: TGTGCCAGCAGCGTCTTAGGGACTAGCTACGAGCAGTACTTC
CDR3: CASSVLGTSYEQYF

D: .
V: TRBV7-6
J: TRBJ1-2
size: many
DNA: TGTGCCAGCAGCTTAGAGGGCTCTCACAAGTGGCCCCTCTATGGCTACACCTTC
CDR3: CASSLEGSHKWPLYGYTF

D: .
V: TRBV6-9
J: TRBJ2-2
size: many
DNA: TGCGCCAGCACGAGGGATCACACCGGGGAGCTGTTTTTT
CDR3: CASTRDHTGELFF

D: .
V: TRBV11-3
J: TRBJ2-1
size: few
DNA: TGTGCCAGCAGCTTAGATCAAAGTACCAATGAGCAGTTCTTC
CDR3: CASSLDQSTNEQFF

D: .
V: TRBV2
J: TRBJ1-1
size: many
DNA: TGTGCCAGCGGGCGGCTCAGGAACACTGAAGCTTTCTTT
CDR3: CASGRLRNTEAFF

D: .
V: TRBV7-9
J: TRBJ1-6
size: many
DNA: TGTGCCAGCAGCTTCGGGATTCCAACATATAATTCACCCCTCCACTTT
CDR3: CASSFGIPTYNSPLHF

D: .
V: TRBV12-3/TRBV12-4
J: TRBJ1-5
size: many
DNA: TGTGCCAGCAGTTTAGGGTTTAGCAATCAGCCCCAGCATTTT
CDR3: CASSLGFSNQPQHF

D: TRBD1
V: TRBV20-1
J: TRBJ1-6
size: .
DNA: TGCAGTGCTAGTACGGTGACAGGGAGACCCGCTAGTGGCTCACCCCTCCACTTT
CDR3: CSASTVTGRPASGSPLHF

D: .
V: TRBV15
J: TRBJ1-5
size: many
DNA: TGTGCCACCAGCAGAGTCCCGGGGGCTAGTCAGCCCCAGCATTTT
CDR3: CATSRVPGASQPQHF

D: .
V: TRBV7-2
J: TRBJ1-5
size: many
DNA: TGTGCCAGCAGCTTAACCCTAGATCAGCCCCAGCATTTT
CDR3: CASSLTLDQPQHF

D: TRBD1
V: TRBV6-1
J: TRBJ2-1
size: few
DNA: TGTGCCAGCGGAAAGACAGGGCCCTCCTACAATGAGCAGTTCTTC
CDR3: CASGKTGPSYNEQFF

D: .
V: TRBV20-1
J: TRBJ2-3
size: many
DNA: TGCAGTGCCGGCCGTACCCGTTTAGCGCAGTATTTT
CDR3: CSAGRTRLAQYF

D: .
V: TRBV10-3
J: TRBJ1-2
size: many
DNA: TGTGCCATCAGTGAGTCCTCCCGGGGCAACTATGGCTACACCTTC
CDR3: CAISESSRGNYGYTF

D: TRBD1
V: TRBV20-1
J: TRBJ1-6
size: many
DNA: TGCAGTGCTAGAGAGACAGGGGGCAATTCACCCCTCCACTTT
CDR3: CSARETGGNSPLHF

D: .
V: TRBV18
J: TRBJ2-7
size: .
DNA: TGTGCCAGCTCACCTTCGGACACACTCTCCTACGAGCATTACTTC
CDR3: CASSPSDTLSYEHYF

D: TRBD2
V: TRBV20-1
J: TRBJ2-3
size: .
DNA: TGCAGTGCTAGAGCGGGGACTAGCGGGAGCCCACTACCCACAGATACGCAGTATTTT
CDR3: CSARAGTSGSPLPTDTQYF